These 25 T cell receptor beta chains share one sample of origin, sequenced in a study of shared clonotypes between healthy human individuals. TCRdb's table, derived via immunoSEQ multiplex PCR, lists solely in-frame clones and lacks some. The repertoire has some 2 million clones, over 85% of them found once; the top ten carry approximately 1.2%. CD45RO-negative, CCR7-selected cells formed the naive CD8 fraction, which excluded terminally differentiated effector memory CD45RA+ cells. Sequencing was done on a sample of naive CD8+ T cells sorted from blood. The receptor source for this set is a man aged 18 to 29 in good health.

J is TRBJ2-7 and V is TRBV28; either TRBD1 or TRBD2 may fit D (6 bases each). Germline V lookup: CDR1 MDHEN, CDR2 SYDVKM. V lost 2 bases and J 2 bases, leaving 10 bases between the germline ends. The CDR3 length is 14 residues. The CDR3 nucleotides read TGTGCCAGCAGTTTAGGGGGGCCCACCTACGAGCAGTACTTC. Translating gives CASSLGGPTYEQYF.

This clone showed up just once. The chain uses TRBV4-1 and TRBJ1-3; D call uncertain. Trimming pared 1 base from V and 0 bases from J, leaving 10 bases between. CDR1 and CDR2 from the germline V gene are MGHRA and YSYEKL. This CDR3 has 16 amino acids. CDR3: CASSQVLSVSGNTIYF. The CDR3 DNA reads TGCGCCAGCAGCCAAGTGTTAAGTGTCTCTGGAAACACCATATATTTT.

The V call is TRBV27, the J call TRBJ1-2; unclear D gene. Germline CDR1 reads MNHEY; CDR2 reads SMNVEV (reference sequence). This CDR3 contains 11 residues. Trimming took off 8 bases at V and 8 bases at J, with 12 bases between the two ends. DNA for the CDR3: TGTGCCAGCGGGTCCCTATTGGGCTACACCTTC. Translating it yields CASGSLLGYTF.

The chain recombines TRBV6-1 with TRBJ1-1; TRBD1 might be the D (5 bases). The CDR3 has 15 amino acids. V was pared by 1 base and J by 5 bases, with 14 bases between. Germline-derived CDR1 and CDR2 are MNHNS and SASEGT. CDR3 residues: CASSEGGQGRTEAFF. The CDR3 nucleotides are TGTGCCAGCAGTGAAGGGGGTCAGGGCCGAACTGAAGCTTTCTTT.

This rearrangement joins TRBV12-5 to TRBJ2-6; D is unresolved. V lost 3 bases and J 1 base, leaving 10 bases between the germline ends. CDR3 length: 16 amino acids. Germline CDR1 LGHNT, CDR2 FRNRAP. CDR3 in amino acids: CASGLGFGSGANVLTF. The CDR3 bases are TGTGCTAGTGGTTTAGGGTTTGGTTCTGGGGCCAACGTCCTGACTTTC.

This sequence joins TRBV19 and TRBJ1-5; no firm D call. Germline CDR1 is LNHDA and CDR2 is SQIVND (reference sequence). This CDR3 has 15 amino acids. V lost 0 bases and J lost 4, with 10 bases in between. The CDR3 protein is CASSIDSEINQPQHF. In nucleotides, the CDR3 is TGTGCCAGTAGTATAGATTCGGAGATTAATCAGCCCCAGCATTTT.

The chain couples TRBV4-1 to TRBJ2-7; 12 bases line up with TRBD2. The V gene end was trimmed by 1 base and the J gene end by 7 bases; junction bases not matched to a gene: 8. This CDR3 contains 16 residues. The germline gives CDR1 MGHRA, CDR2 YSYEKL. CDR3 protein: CASSQALGLAGGEQYF. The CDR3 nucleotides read TGCGCCAGCAGCCAAGCTCTCGGCCTAGCGGGAGGGGAGCAGTACTTC.

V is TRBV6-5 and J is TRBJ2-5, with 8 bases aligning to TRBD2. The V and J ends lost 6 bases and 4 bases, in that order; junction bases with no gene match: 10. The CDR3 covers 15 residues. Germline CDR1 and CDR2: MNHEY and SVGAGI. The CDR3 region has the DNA TGTGCCAGCAGCCTGACGGGGGGGATGGCAGAGACCCAGTACTTC. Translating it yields CASSLTGGMAETQYF.

The CDR3 DNA is TGTGCCAGCAGTTTGTTGGGTCAAGGAGAGGAATGCTTCTTC. Its protein is CASSLLGQGEECFF. The rearrangement uses TRBV27 and TRBJ2-1; D unclear. The CDR3 is made up of 14 amino acids. The germline gives CDR1 MNHEY, CDR2 SMNVEV (reference sequence). V gave up 3 bases and J gave up 16 bases, with 22 bases separating them.

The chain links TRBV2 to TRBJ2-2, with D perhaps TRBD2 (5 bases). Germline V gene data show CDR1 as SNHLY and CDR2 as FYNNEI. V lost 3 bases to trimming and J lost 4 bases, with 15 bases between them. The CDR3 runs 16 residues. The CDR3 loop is CASSEIGEAVTGELFF. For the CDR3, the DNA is TGTGCCAGCAGTGAGATCGGGGAAGCGGTCACCGGGGAGCTGTTTTTT.

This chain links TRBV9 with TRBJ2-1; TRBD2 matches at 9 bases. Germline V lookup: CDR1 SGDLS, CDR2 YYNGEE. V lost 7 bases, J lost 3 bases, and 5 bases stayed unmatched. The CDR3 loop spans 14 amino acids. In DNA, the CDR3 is TGTGCCAGCGGAGGACTAGCGAACTACAATGAGCAGTTCTTC. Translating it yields CASGGLANYNEQFF.

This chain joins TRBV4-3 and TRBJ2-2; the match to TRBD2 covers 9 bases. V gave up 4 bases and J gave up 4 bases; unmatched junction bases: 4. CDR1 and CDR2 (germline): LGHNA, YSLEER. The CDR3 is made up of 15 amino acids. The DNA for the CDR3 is TGCGCCAGCAGCCCCATGGGACTAGCCACCGGGGAGCTGTTTTTT. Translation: CASSPMGLATGELFF.

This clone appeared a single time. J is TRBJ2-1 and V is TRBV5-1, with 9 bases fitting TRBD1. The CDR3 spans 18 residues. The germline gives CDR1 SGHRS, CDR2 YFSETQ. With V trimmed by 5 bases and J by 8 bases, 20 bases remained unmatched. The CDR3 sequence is CASSPVGHRTGEVHEQFF. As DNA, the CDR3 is TGCGCCAGCAGTCCGGTGGGACATCGGACAGGGGAAGTCCATGAGCAGTTCTTC.

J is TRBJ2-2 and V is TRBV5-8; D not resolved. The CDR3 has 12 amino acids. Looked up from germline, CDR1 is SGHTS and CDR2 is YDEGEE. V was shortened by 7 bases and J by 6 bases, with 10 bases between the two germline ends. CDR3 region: CASPSGPGELFF. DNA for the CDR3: TGTGCCAGCCCTTCGGGCCCCGGGGAGCTGTTTTTT. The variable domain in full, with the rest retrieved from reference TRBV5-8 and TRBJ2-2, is EAGVTQSPTHLIKTRGQQATLRCSPISGHTSVYWYQQALGLGLQFLLWYDEGEERNRGNFPPRFSGRQFPNYSSELNVNALELEDSALYLCASPSGPGELFFGEGSRLTVL.

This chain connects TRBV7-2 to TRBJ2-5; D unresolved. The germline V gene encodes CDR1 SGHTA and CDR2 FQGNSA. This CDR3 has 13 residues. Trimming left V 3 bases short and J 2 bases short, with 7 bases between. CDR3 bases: TGTGCCAGCAGCTTGGGAAATCAAGAGACCCAGTACTTC. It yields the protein CASSLGNQETQYF.

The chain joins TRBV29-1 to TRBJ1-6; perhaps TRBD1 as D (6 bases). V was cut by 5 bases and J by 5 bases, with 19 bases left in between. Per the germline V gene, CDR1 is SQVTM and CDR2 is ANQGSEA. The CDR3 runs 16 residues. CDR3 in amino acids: CSVRSLGTSDNSPLHF. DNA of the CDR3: TGCAGCGTTCGATCTCTTGGGACATCCGATAATTCACCCCTCCACTTT.

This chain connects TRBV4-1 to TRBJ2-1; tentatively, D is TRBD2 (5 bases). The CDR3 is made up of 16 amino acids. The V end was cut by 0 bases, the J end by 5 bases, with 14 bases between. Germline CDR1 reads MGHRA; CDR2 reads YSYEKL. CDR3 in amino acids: CASSQEYGVLHNEQFF. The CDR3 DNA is TGCGCCAGCAGCCAAGAGTACGGGGTTCTCCACAATGAGCAGTTCTTC.

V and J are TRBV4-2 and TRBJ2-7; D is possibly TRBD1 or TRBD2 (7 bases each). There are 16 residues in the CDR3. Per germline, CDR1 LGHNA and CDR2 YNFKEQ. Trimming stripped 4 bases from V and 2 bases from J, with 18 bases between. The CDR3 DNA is TGTGCCAGCAGCCGGGGGAGGGTACAGGGGCCCTACGAGCAGTACTTC. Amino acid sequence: CASSRGRVQGPYEQYF.

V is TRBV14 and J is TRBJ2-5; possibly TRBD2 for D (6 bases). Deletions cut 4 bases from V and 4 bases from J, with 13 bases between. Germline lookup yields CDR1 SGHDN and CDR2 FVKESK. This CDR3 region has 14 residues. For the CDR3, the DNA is TGTGCCAGCAGCCTAGGAGGGGCGGGAGAGACCCAGTACTTC. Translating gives CASSLGGAGETQYF. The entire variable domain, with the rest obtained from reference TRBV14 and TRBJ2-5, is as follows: EAGVTQFPSHSVIEKGQTVTLRCDPISGHDNLYWYRRVMGKEIKFLLHFVKESKQDESGMPNNRFLAERTGGTYSTLKVQPAELEDSGVYFCASSLGGAGETQYFGPGTRLLVL.

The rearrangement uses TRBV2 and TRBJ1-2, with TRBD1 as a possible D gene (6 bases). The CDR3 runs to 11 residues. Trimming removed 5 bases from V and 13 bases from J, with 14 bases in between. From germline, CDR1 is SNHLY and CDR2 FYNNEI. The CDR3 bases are TGTGCCAGCAGTTCTACAGGGAAGTTCACCTTC. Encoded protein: CASSSTGKFTF. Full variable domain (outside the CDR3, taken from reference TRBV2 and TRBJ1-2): EPEVTQTPSHQVTQMGQEVILRCVPISNHLYFYWYRQILGQKVEFLVSFYNNEISEKSEIFDDQFSVERPDGSNFTLKIRSTKLEDSAMYFCASSSTGKFTFGSGTRLTVV.

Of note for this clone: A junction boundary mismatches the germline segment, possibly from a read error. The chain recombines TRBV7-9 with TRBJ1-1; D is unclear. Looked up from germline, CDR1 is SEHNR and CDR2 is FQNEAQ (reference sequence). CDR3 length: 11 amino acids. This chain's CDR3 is CASSLAGSRTF. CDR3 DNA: TGTGCCAGCAGCTTAGCGGGGTCACGGACCTTT. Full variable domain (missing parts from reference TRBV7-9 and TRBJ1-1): DTGVSQNPRHKITKRGQNVTFRCDPISEHNRLYWYRQTLGQGPEFLTYFQNEAQLEKSRLLSDRFSAERPKGSFSTLEIQRTEQGDSAMYLCASSLAGSRTFGQGTRLTVV.

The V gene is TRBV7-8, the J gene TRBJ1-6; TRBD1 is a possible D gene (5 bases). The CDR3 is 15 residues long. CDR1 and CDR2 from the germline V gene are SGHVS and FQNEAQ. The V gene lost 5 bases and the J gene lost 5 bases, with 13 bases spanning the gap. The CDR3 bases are TGTGCCAGCAGCCCCCGGGACGGGAATAATTCACCCCTCCACTTT. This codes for CASSPRDGNNSPLHF.

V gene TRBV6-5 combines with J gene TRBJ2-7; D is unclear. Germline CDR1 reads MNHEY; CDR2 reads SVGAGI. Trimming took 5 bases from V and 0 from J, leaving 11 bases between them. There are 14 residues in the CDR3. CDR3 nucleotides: TGTGCCAGCAGTGTGTATGCTAGCTCCTACGAGCAGTACTTC. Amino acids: CASSVYASSYEQYF.

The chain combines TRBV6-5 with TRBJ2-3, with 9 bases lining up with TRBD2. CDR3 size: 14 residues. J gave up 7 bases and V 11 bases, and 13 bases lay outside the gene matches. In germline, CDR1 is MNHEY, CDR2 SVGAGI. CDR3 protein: CAVRPGTSLHTQYF. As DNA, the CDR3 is TGTGCCGTCCGCCCCGGGACTAGCTTACATACGCAGTATTTT.

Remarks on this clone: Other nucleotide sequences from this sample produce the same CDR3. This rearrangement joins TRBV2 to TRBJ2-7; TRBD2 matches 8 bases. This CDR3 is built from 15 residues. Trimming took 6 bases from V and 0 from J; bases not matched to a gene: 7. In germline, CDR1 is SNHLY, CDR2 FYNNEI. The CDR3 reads CASSPTSGSSYEQYF. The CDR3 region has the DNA TGTGCCAGCAGCCCAACTAGCGGCAGCTCCTACGAGCAGTACTTC.